The entry below describes one T cell receptor (beta chain). Its target is unknown. TCRdb's table, derived via immunoSEQ multiplex PCR, lists solely in-frame clones and lacks some. The top ten hold approximately 2% of the sample, which has 100,000 to 150,000 clones, 89% seen once. Separate from the roughly 720-subject first cohort, the roughly 120-subject validation cohort was the one that the donors belonged to. The length of the CDR3 is 12 residues. The ends lost 7 bases at V and 14 bases at J; junction bases unmatched: 5. Germline assignment: CDR1 LNHDA and CDR2 SQIVND (reference sequence). The source of the sample is a study of cytomegalovirus exposure and HLA in healthy donors. Regarding the study as a whole: Researchers counted 150 to 200 TCR beta chains as cytomegalovirus-associated. According to reports, the classifier identified cytomegalovirus status with high specificity and sensitivity. The finding came from a later analysis; first-cohort TCR clusters tended to co-occur in the 95 to 150 validation repertoires.

V is TRBV19 and J is TRBJ2-3; TRBD2 matches at 14 bases. The receptor was isolated from a woman aged 18-30 years in good health and CMV-seronegative. The sequenced sample consisted of PBMCs. The chain's CDR3 is CASTGTSGSLYF. The CDR3 nucleotides are TGTGCCAGTACGGGGACTAGCGGGAGTTTGTATTTT.